This TCR beta chain is from a study of shared clonotypes between healthy human individuals (dated by TCRdb to about 2020). Context from the whole study: The cohort comprised two women and a few men aged 18 to 49 years. To increase sequencing depth and limit assay-specific biases, different laboratories used diverse techniques to prepare libraries and sequence TCR repertoires. For each donor, CD4 naive and CD4 memory were each given three plates, CD8 naive was given two plates, and CD8 memory was given one plate. Between about 0.94 and 8.9 billion PBMCs per donor were obtained by leukapheresis. The study deeply sequenced blood TCR repertoires of about five healthy adults to estimate repertoire size and the extent of clonotype sharing between individuals.

Healthy HIV-negative adults with no recently reported acute infections or vaccinations were included as donors. Every donor was a Caucasian adult living in Nashville, Tennessee, USA. CD4+ T cells were enriched through magnetic negative selection, after which naive cells were positively selected on CD45RA and the remaining negative fraction served as the memory subset. Blood was obtained by leukapheresis, after which PBMCs were separated by Ficoll-Histopaque density gradient centrifugation and cryopreserved in liquid nitrogen vapor phase. Analytical flow cytometry was used to check the purity and quantity of every magnetically sorted T cell population. Genomic DNA was isolated from every sorted fraction and measured by UV absorbance on a Nanodrop 2000c. Study-level results and caveats: Because the study included only a small number of donors, the genetic and exposure-history diversity represented was limited. Even with the large sequencing depth, rarefaction of the sorted-subset datasets indicated that sequencing was incomplete. Pairwise subsampling indicated that sequencing depth was expected to affect the degree of clonotype sharing among donors. Naive subsets generally had larger estimated clonotype richness than memory subsets. Clonotypes shared by all four sorted-subset donors showed higher generation probabilities than non-shared clonotypes. Sampling was restricted to blood, and TCR repertoires in tissue are likely to differ from TCR repertoires in blood. Sharing across a handful of donors was observed for about 5% of naive CD4, over 3% of naive CD8, 2% to 2.5% of memory CD4, and about 0.39% of memory CD8 clonotypes.

On this clone: Which antigen it targets is not known. One base away there is no much larger clone; base qualities are not given.

From the cysteine through the phenylalanine, the CDR3 covers 15 amino acids. The sequence is cut down to CDR3 DNA, 45 bases in frame from base 1. The germline ends are 13 bases apart after V is trimmed by 3 bases and J by 1 base. From the germline V gene, CDR1 is SGHDT and CDR2 is YYEEEE. Using the deep immunoSEQ assay, TCR CDR3 regions were amplified from genomic DNA by multiplex PCR. Extracted genomic DNA from each cell subset was spread evenly across all wells of several immunoSEQ 96-well plates, with each plate serving as a replicate. Each replicate PCR for sorted subsets received around 200 ng genomic DNA, equal to roughly 30,000 T cell genomes. The purified libraries were quantified using a Qubit 3.0 fluorometer, sized with a Bioanalyzer 2100, and then quantified again using the KAPA Library Quantification kit. Every immunoSEQ 96-well plate was sequenced on a dedicated single-read 150-cycle Illumina NextSeq 550 flow cell. As for the authors' bioinformatics: The immunoSEQ output contained only junctional sequences without quality scores, so filtering could not match that applied to full-length reads. Sequences were annotated with PyIR, a Python wrapper for IgBLAST v1.9, and V/J genes and CDR3 were assigned using IMGT germline references. Reads with weak V/J assignments (E-value above 1e-6), missing CDR3, stop codons, out-of-frame junctions, or ambiguous translated residues were removed. A V3J clonotype was defined by an identical inferred V gene, J gene, and CDR3 amino acid sequence. The percentage overlap between two repertoires was calculated by dividing the number of shared unique clonotypes by the size of the smaller repertoire. Richness of each repertoire was evaluated using RTK rarefaction, the Chao1 estimator, and Recon v2.1 estimates of unobserved clonotypes. For all TCRbeta clonotypes obtained by the gDNA method from four donors, generation probabilities were computed with OLGA. This is the immuneACCESS table as TCRdb keeps it, with only in-frame sequences that have V and J called. A part of the clones is gone; compared with another copy, unresolved V genes explain less than half, and the rest is unexplained. V and J calls and clone size come straight from that table; D and trimming were deduced from the DNA. For this sample the table gives around 2.5 million clones, of which more than 85% were detected only once. Together, the top ten hold 0.36% of the sample.

The clonotype was recovered from a man in his late teens or twenties in good health. Some clones in this sample may be carry-over from other donors' samples. The rearrangement joined TRBV5-6 to TRBJ1-1; TRBD1 is perhaps the D gene, given 6 matching bases. The sample consisted of naive CD4+ T cells from PBMCs. The cell subset or site label, as the study defines it: CD45RA+ positively selected. The CDR3 protein sequence reads: CASSSLGGGNTEAFF. The DNA sequence is as follows: TGTGCCAGCAGCTCGCTAGGGGGTGGGAACACTGAAGCTTTCTTT.